The 26 T cell receptor beta chains given below trace back to one sample, sequenced in a study of T cells in localized non-small cell lung cancer. Assay: immunoSEQ multiplex PCR; the TCRdb copy retains only in-frame clones and omits some. The profile shows around 34,000 clones, roughly 93% of them singletons. The material sequenced was peripheral blood, taken before any cancer treatment. The source of these receptors is a female donor over 55 with stage I lung adenocarcinoma.

A single count supports this clone. V usage is TRBV27 and J usage is TRBJ2-3, with TRBD1 matching over 9 bases. The CDR3 length is 14 residues. Trimming cost V 4 bases and J 7 bases; bases outside gene matches: 6. The germline CDR1 and CDR2 sequences are MNHEY and SMNVEV (reference sequence). The CDR3 DNA reads as TGTGCCAGCAGTTCCGGGACAGGGCCATATACGCAGTATTTT. As protein: CASSSGTGPYTQYF.

The rearrangement joins TRBV18 to TRBJ1-4; tentatively, D is TRBD1 (6 bases). V lost 3 bases and J lost 3, with 11 bases in between. The V gene's germline CDR1 is KGHSH and CDR2 LQKENI. The CDR3 has 15 residues. This CDR3 is CASSPPPGANEKLFF. In DNA form, the CDR3 reads TGTGCCAGCTCACCTCCGCCAGGGGCTAATGAAAAACTGTTTTTT.

This clone has just one count. The genes are TRBV2 and TRBJ1-2; D call uncertain. Germline V gene data show CDR1 as SNHLY and CDR2 as FYNNEI. V lost 3 bases and J 0 bases, leaving 2 bases between the germline ends. The CDR3 is 12 residues long. The CDR3 nucleotides read TGTGCCAGCAGTGAGCCTAACTATGGCTACACCTTC. Amino acid sequence: CASSEPNYGYTF. Together with reference TRBV2 and TRBJ1-2, the CDR3 gives the full variable domain: EPEVTQTPSHQVTQMGQEVILRCVPISNHLYFYWYRQILGQKVEFLVSFYNNEISEKSEIFDDQFSVERPDGSNFTLKIRSTKLEDSAMYFCASSEPNYGYTFGSGTRLTVV.

Regarding this clone: A read error may account for a junction end that differs from germline. The chain is built from TRBV7-8 and TRBJ2-1, with TRBD1 identical over 9 bases. The CDR3 consists of 12 residues. CDR1 and CDR2 (germline): SGHVS, FQNEAQ. The CDR3 reads CASSARDRVLLF. The CDR3 nucleotides are TGTGCCAGCAGCGCCCGGGACAGGGTTTTGCTCTTC.

The chain couples TRBV6-6 to TRBJ1-1; perhaps TRBD1 as D (6 bases). Per the germline V gene, CDR1 is MNHNY and CDR2 is SVGAGI (reference sequence). The CDR3 totals 8 residues. V was cut by 10 bases and J by 13 bases, with 10 bases left in between. The DNA for the CDR3 is TGTGCCACCGAGGGGGATTTCTTT. Amino acid sequence: CATEGDFF.

The V gene is TRBV27, the J gene TRBJ2-4; possible D gene TRBD1, 6 bases. The V gene's germline CDR1 is MNHEY and CDR2 SMNVEV (reference sequence). V gave up 5 bases and J gave up 0 bases, with 14 bases separating them. The CDR3 covers 16 residues. Written as DNA, the CDR3 is TGTGCCAGCAGTCCGGACAGACTAATAGCCAAAAACATTCAGTACTTC. This translates into CASSPDRLIAKNIQYF.

The chain couples TRBV5-1 to TRBJ1-3, with no clear D. The CDR3 extends over 14 amino acids. The V and J ends lost 4 bases and 1 base respectively, with 9 bases between them. CDR1 is SGHRS and CDR2 is YFSETQ in the germline V gene. CDR3 protein: CASSMETSGNTIYF. CDR3 coding DNA: TGCGCCAGCAGCATGGAGACTTCTGGAAACACCATATATTTT.

The V gene is TRBV2, the J gene TRBJ1-5; D might be TRBD1 (6 bases). The V gene lost 2 bases and the J gene lost 6 bases, with 8 bases spanning the gap. This CDR3 comprises 13 residues. Germline CDR1 is SNHLY and CDR2 is FYNNEI. CDR3 nucleotides: TGTGCCAGCAGTGAACAGGGGAGTCAGCCCCAGCATTTT. Translation: CASSEQGSQPQHF.

The rearrangement links TRBV7-3 to TRBJ2-2, with D possibly matching TRBD1 (6 bases). This CDR3 contains 15 residues. V gave up 5 bases and J gave up 1 base, with 11 bases separating them. Germline V gene lookup returns CDR1 SGHTA and CDR2 FQGTGA. CDR3 loop: CASSPDRMNTGELFF. CDR3 bases: TGTGCCAGCAGCCCCGACAGGATGAACACCGGGGAGCTGTTTTTT.

This clone was recorded only once. The chain combines TRBV11-2 with TRBJ2-7; D not certain. The V end was cut by 6 bases, the J end by 3 bases, with 12 bases between. The CDR3 is 13 amino acids. Germline CDR1 and CDR2: SGHAT and FQNNGV. Written as DNA, the CDR3 is TGTGCCAGCAGTATAGATAGGGTCTACGAGCAGTACGTC. Its translation is CASSIDRVYEQYV.

The chain is built from TRBV6-5 and TRBJ1-2; no reliable D call. CDR1 MNHEY and CDR2 SVGAGI come from the germline V gene. Trimming took off 2 bases at V and 4 bases at J, with 11 bases between the two ends. CDR3 length: 14 amino acids. CDR3 sequence reads: CASSYAGRTYGYTF. The CDR3 DNA reads as TGTGCCAGCAGTTACGCCGGGAGGACCTATGGCTACACCTTC.

This chain links TRBV6-5 with TRBJ1-2, with D perhaps TRBD1 (6 bases). Deletions cut 3 bases from V and 4 bases from J, with 9 bases between. The CDR3 runs 13 residues. Germline CDR1 and CDR2: MNHEY and SVGAGI. The CDR3, as DNA: TGTGCCAGCAGTTATAGGGGGACCTATGGCTACACCTTC. This translates into CASSYRGTYGYTF.

The sample holds one count of this clone. V gene TRBV2 combines with J gene TRBJ1-1, with D perhaps TRBD1 (6 bases). Trimming left V 2 bases short and J 12 bases short, with 16 bases between. The CDR3 loop spans 13 amino acids. Germline V gene sequence: CDR1 SNHLY, CDR2 FYNNEI. The CDR3 DNA reads TGTGCCAGCAGTGAAACCTGGACAGAGAGGACTTTCTTT. Its translation is CASSETWTERTFF.

The genes are TRBV10-3 and TRBJ2-1; the match to TRBD2 covers 7 bases. This CDR3 is built from 12 residues. The ends lost 10 bases at V and 2 bases at J; junction bases unmatched: 2. Germline values: CDR1 ENHRY, CDR2 SYGVKD. CDR3 coding DNA: TGTGCCAGCGGGGGTGCCTACAATGAGCAGTTCTTC. Protein product: CASGGAYNEQFF.

V and J are TRBV14 and TRBJ2-5, with 7 positions matching TRBD2. Losses at the gene ends were 3 bases for V and 7 bases for J; bases not matched to a gene: 14. The CDR3 totals 16 residues. CDR1 is SGHDN and CDR2 is FVKESK in the germline V gene. The CDR3 here is CASSHLGTTRWGTQYF. The CDR3, as DNA: TGTGCCAGCAGCCACCTTGGGACTACCCGGTGGGGGACCCAGTACTTC.

The chain couples TRBV9 to TRBJ2-7, with 15 bases fitting TRBD2. This CDR3 has 15 amino acids. J gave up 6 bases and V 3 bases, and 4 bases lay outside the gene matches. CDR1 SGDLS and CDR2 YYNGEE come from the germline V gene. CDR3 loop: CASSGTSGGAGEQYF. CDR3 DNA: TGTGCCAGCAGCGGGACTAGCGGGGGGGCTGGCGAGCAGTACTTC.

The V call is TRBV7-6, the J call TRBJ2-7; 10 bases fit TRBD1. The CDR3 contains 14 residues. Trimming at V came to 5 bases and at J to 3 bases, leaving 4 bases not matched to a gene. Germline V gives CDR1 SGHVS, CDR2 FNYEAQ. CDR3 sequence (DNA): TGTGCCAGCAGCCCAGGGACAGGGGACTACGAGCAGTACTTC. Protein sequence: CASSPGTGDYEQYF.

This clone has just one count. The rearrangement links TRBV30 to TRBJ2-6; D is unclear. CDR1 and CDR2 (germline): GTSNPN, SVGIG (reference sequence). The CDR3 has 17 amino acids. V shed 5 bases and J shed 5 bases, with 22 bases lying between them. This CDR3 reads CAWAASVITSRANVLTF. As DNA, the CDR3 is TGTGCCTGGGCTGCGAGCGTTATAACAAGTCGGGCCAACGTCCTGACTTTC.

The chain carries TRBV2 and TRBJ1-1, with D unclear. The CDR3 consists of 11 residues. Trimming removed 9 bases from V and 0 bases from J, with 5 bases in between. CDR1 is SNHLY, CDR2 FYNNEI, per germline. CDR3 in amino acids: CASSMNTEAFF. CDR3 DNA sequence: TGTGCCAGTAGCATGAACACTGAAGCTTTCTTT.

The chain carries TRBV4-2 and TRBJ2-2, with D possibly being TRBD1 (6 bases). The germline V and J ends were trimmed by 5 bases and 1 base, with 11 bases remaining between them. Looked up from germline, CDR1 is LGHNA and CDR2 is YNFKEQ. The CDR3 has 15 residues. The CDR3 spells CASSDYRENTGELFF. The CDR3, as DNA: TGTGCCAGCAGCGACTACAGGGAGAACACCGGGGAGCTGTTTTTT.

The V call is TRBV5-8, the J call TRBJ1-4; D is undetermined. Germline V gives CDR1 SGHTS, CDR2 YDEGEE. Trimming took off 1 base at V and 8 bases at J, with 15 bases between the two ends. This CDR3 spans 15 amino acids. The CDR3 region has the DNA TGTGCCAGCAGCTTGATAACGGGGATGCGGGAAAAACTGTTTTTT. This gives the protein CASSLITGMREKLFF.

The chain recombines TRBV18 with TRBJ2-5; D is unclear. Germline-derived CDR1 and CDR2 are KGHSH and LQKENI. This CDR3 has 13 amino acids. V gave up 3 bases and J gave up 9 bases, with 14 bases separating them. The CDR3 spells CASSPGRPGPQYF. CDR3 DNA: TGTGCCAGCTCACCTGGCAGACCTGGACCCCAGTACTTC.

The rearrangement uses TRBV6-4 and TRBJ2-3; D is possibly TRBD1 or TRBD2 (5 bases each). The CDR3 consists of 15 residues. Germline V gene lookup returns CDR1 MRHNA and CDR2 SNTAGT. Trimming took 8 bases from V and 4 from J, leaving 19 bases between them. The CDR3 sequence: CASGTVGEGADTQYF. The CDR3 bases are TGTGCCAGCGGTACAGTCGGGGAAGGGGCAGATACGCAGTATTTT.

In its sample, this clone was seen once. The genes are TRBV5-1 and TRBJ1-4; 9 bases line up with TRBD1. V dropped 4 bases and J dropped 0; count of bases not matched to a gene: 4. CDR1 and CDR2 from the germline V gene are SGHRS and YFSETQ. CDR3 length: 16 residues. The CDR3 sequence: CASSRDRVATNEKLFF. For the CDR3, the DNA is TGCGCCAGCAGCCGGGACAGGGTAGCAACTAATGAAAAACTGTTTTTT.

The rearrangement joins TRBV27 to TRBJ1-2, with D possibly matching TRBD1 (5 bases). Germline CDR1 and CDR2: MNHEY and SMNVEV (reference sequence). Trimming removed 0 bases at V and 3 bases at J, with 14 bases between. The CDR3 totals 16 residues. In DNA form, the CDR3 reads TGTGCCAGCAGTTTATCGCAGGGACCTTCGGACTATGGCTACACCTTC. Protein sequence: CASSLSQGPSDYGYTF.

The chain recombines TRBV19 with TRBJ1-1; maybe TRBD1 (6 bases). Trimming took 4 bases from V and 1 from J, leaving 19 bases between them. The CDR3 is made up of 17 amino acids. Germline CDR1 and CDR2: LNHDA and SQIVND (reference sequence). The CDR3 coding sequence is TGTGCCAGTAGTACCCGCCGGGACCGGGGACAGAACACTGAAGCTTTCTTT. It yields the protein CASSTRRDRGQNTEAFF.